These T cell receptor beta chains were read from a single sample in a study of T cell responses to AZD1222 COVID-19 vaccine. Only in-frame clones appear in the TCRdb table, and some are missing; sequencing was by immunoSEQ multiplex PCR. Of 90,000 to 120,000 clones in the sample, roughly 85% were seen once. The sequencing used peripheral blood, collected 28 days after the second AZD1222 dose. Receptors were obtained from an adult who received the AZD1222 COVID-19 vaccine. Both conserved end residues are part of each CDR3. D genes are given only for firm matches. The listing skips clone size in some rows; elsewhere it reads once, few, many or a size class.

J gene,clone size,D gene,V gene,CDR3 DNA,CDR3 protein
TRBJ2-4,NA,NA,TRBV10-1,TGCGCCAGCAGGGGGGCCAGGGGAGGAATTTACCAAGGTTACATTCAGTACTTC,CASRGARGGIYQGYIQYF
TRBJ2-1,NA,TRBD2,TRBV10-1,TGCGCCAGCAGTCCCGGACTAGGTTACAATGAGCAGTTCTTC,CASSPGLGYNEQFF
TRBJ2-3,NA,TRBD2,TRBV15,TGTGCCACCAGCGGAATAGCGGGTGTCACAGATACGCAGTATTTT,CATSGIAGVTDTQYF
TRBJ1-3,few,NA,TRBV11-2,TGTGCCAGCAGCTTTAAAACAGGCGCTAGCTCTGGAAACACCATATATTTT,CASSFKTGASSGNTIYF
TRBJ1-1,NA,NA,TRBV28,TGTGCCAGCAGTTTAGTAGGGAACACTGAAGCTTTCTTT,CASSLVGNTEAFF
TRBJ1-1,NA,NA,TRBV4-3,TGCGCCAGCAGCCAAGATATAGGGGACACTGAAGCTTTCTTT,CASSQDIGDTEAFF
TRBJ1-4,NA,NA,TRBV18,TGTGCCAGCTCACCAGAGGGTGAAAAACTGTTTTTT,CASSPEGEKLFF
TRBJ2-1,NA,TRBD2,TRBV3-1/TRBV3-2,TGTGCCAGCAGTGGACTAGCGGGAGGCCTCCAGTTCTTC,CASSGLAGGLQFF
TRBJ1-2,NA,NA,TRBV21-1,TGTGCCAGCAGCAAACATCGCGACAGGGGGCCAGATGGCTACACCTTC,CASSKHRDRGPDGYTF
TRBJ2-2,NA,NA,TRBV2,TGTGCCAGCAGTGTATCAGGAGGTTCGAACACCGGGGAGCTGTTTTTT,CASSVSGGSNTGELFF
TRBJ1-1,NA,TRBD1,TRBV4-3,TGCGCCAGCAGCCAACAACAGGGGGCGCAGATCACTGAAGCTTTCTTT,CASSQQQGAQITEAFF
TRBJ2-3,NA,NA,TRBV3-1/TRBV3-2,TGTGCCAGCAGCCAAGATGCGGGCACAGATACGCAGTATTTT,CASSQDAGTDTQYF
TRBJ1-2,NA,NA,TRBV25-1,TGTGCCAGCAGTGAATACTTGGGGGGGGAAGGCTACACCTTC,CASSEYLGGEGYTF
TRBJ2-3,once,TRBD2,TRBV28,TGTGCCAGCAGTTTTAGTAGCGGGAGAGGGTGGACAGATACGCAGTATTTT,CASSFSSGRGWTDTQYF
TRBJ1-2,NA,NA,TRBV19,TGTGCCAGTAGTACAGTTCCGGGACGGGCAACTAACTATGGCTACACCTTC,CASSTVPGRATNYGYTF
TRBJ1-1,once,NA,TRBV15,TGTGCCACCAGCAGAACCACGGGTAACGCTGAAGCTTTCTTT,CATSRTTGNAEAFF
TRBJ2-2,NA,TRBD1,TRBV13,TGTGCCAGCAGCAGCCGGGACAGGGGGCGACGAACCGGGGAGCTGTTTTTT,CASSSRDRGRRTGELFF
TRBJ2-7,few,NA,TRBV15,TGTGCCACCAGCAGAGCCGTGTCTAGCTCTCGCTCCTACGAGCAGTACTTC,CATSRAVSSSRSYEQYF
TRBJ2-3,NA,TRBD2,TRBV18,TGTGCCAGCTCACCCTTTGCGGGAGGACCCTCTAGCACAGATACGCAGTATTTT,CASSPFAGGPSSTDTQYF
TRBJ2-5,NA,NA,TRBV4-1,TGCGCCAGCAGCCAAGCTCGACTAGAGGAGACCCAGTACTTC,CASSQARLEETQYF
TRBJ1-1,NA,NA,TRBV30,TGTGCCTGGAGTCGGGCTGAAGCTTTCTTT,CAWSRAEAFF
TRBJ1-1,NA,NA,TRBV28,TGTGCCAGCAGTTTACTCCTGCCGAACACTGAAGCTTTCTTT,CASSLLLPNTEAFF
TRBJ2-7,NA,NA,TRBV5-8,TGTGCCAGCAGCTTTGAGGGAACCTACGAGCAGTACTTC,CASSFEGTYEQYF
TRBJ2-2,NA,NA,TRBV19,TGTGCCAGTAGTATTCAGACTATCAAAGAGCTGTTTTTT,CASSIQTIKELFF
TRBJ2-7,NA,NA,TRBV6-5,TGTGCCAGCAGTTACTCGTCGATCAGGGGCTCCTACGAGCAGTACTTC,CASSYSSIRGSYEQYF
TRBJ1-6,NA,TRBD1,TRBV2,TGTGCCGCCCGGACAGGCCTAAATTCACCCCTCCACTTT,CAARTGLNSPLHF
TRBJ1-5,NA,NA,TRBV6-2/TRBV6-3,TGTGCCAGCAGTCCCCAGGAGGGGGACGATCAGCCCCAGCATTTT,CASSPQEGDDQPQHF
TRBJ1-1,NA,TRBD1,TRBV4-2,TGTGCCAGCAGCCAGGCTCAGGGGGCAGGCACTGAAGCTTTCTTT,CASSQAQGAGTEAFF
TRBJ2-2,NA,TRBD1,TRBV4-1,TGCGCCAGCAGCCAACAGTGGACAGGGAACACCGGGGAGCTGTTTTTT,CASSQQWTGNTGELFF
TRBJ1-1,NA,NA,TRBV18,TGTGCCAGCTCATCCGGACGGAACACTGAAGCTTTCTTT,CASSSGRNTEAFF
TRBJ1-2,once,TRBD1,TRBV7-9,TGTGCCAGCAGCTTAGGGACAGGGGGCTTAAGTAACTATGGCTACACCTTC,CASSLGTGGLSNYGYTF
TRBJ2-5,NA,TRBD1,TRBV28,TGTGCCAGCAGAAGGACAGGGGGCGCGTCTGAAGAGACCCAGTACTTC,CASRRTGGASEETQYF
TRBJ2-1,NA,NA,TRBV29-1,TGCAGCGTTGAGCTCGACGAAGACAGACGAGGCAATGAGCAGTTCTTC,CSVELDEDRRGNEQFF
TRBJ1-2,NA,NA,TRBV7-8,TGTGCCAGCAGCCCCCCCGGGGACCAGCACCCTTACACCTTC,CASSPPGDQHPYTF
TRBJ1-6,few,NA,TRBV18,TGTGCCAGCTCAGTCTCGGACAGTGGAAATTCACCCCTCCACTTT,CASSVSDSGNSPLHF
TRBJ1-4,NA,NA,TRBV15,TGTGCCACCAGCAGAACCGGGACGCAGGATGAAAAACTGTTTTTT,CATSRTGTQDEKLFF
TRBJ2-1,NA,TRBD2,TRBV23-1,TGCGCCAGCAGTCAATCTGAGACTAGCGAGGTCAATGAGCAGTTCTTC,CASSQSETSEVNEQFF
TRBJ1-1,NA,NA,TRBV18,TGTGCCAGCTCACCACCGTCAGTGGACACTGAAGCTTTCTTT,CASSPPSVDTEAFF
TRBJ2-3,NA,TRBD2,TRBV6-2/TRBV6-3,TGTGCCAGCAGTTACGAGGCTGGACTAGCGGGAGTCAACACAGATACGCAGTATTTT,CASSYEAGLAGVNTDTQYF
TRBJ1-1,NA,NA,TRBV10-3,TGTGCCATCAGTGACCGGACAGAGAACACTGAAGCTTTCTTT,CAISDRTENTEAFF
TRBJ2-7,few,NA,TRBV28,TGTGCCAGCAGTTTAGGGTCCTACGAGCAGTACTTC,CASSLGSYEQYF
TRBJ2-1,NA,NA,TRBV28,TGTGCCAGCACCTCTACCTCCCTCTCGAATGAGCAGTTCTTC,CASTSTSLSNEQFF
TRBJ2-1,NA,TRBD2,TRBV6-6,TGTGCCAGCAGTCGCCGGGTACTTGACCCTAGCGGGAGGGGCTACAATGAGCAGTTCTTC,CASSRRVLDPSGRGYNEQFF
TRBJ2-2,once,NA,TRBV18,TGTGCCAGCTCACCACGCATAGGGGGGAACACCGGGGAGCTGTTTTTT,CASSPRIGGNTGELFF
TRBJ2-1,NA,NA,TRBV7-9,TGTGCCAGCAGCCCCATCTTGTGGACAGAGAGCTACAATGAGCAGTTCTTC,CASSPILWTESYNEQFF
TRBJ1-4,NA,NA,TRBV19,TGTGCCAGTAGTGGAGGCGTTTTAGCAACTAATGAAAAACTGTTTTTT,CASSGGVLATNEKLFF
TRBJ2-1,NA,TRBD2,TRBV30,TGTGCCTGGAGTGTACCTAGCGGGGCAGTCGGGTCTGTAATTAGCTCCTACAATGAGCAGTTCTTC,CAWSVPSGAVGSVISSYNEQFF
TRBJ1-2,NA,NA,TRBV30,TGTGCCTGGCATAGGGAGGGCATAGCTAACTATGGCTACACCTTC,CAWHREGIANYGYTF
TRBJ1-5,NA,NA,TRBV6-1,TGTGCCAGCAGCCAAAATCAGCCCCAGCATTTT,CASSQNQPQHF
TRBJ2-7,NA,NA,TRBV9,TGTGCCAGCAATCTACATTGGGGCCCGATTTACGAGCAGTACTTC,CASNLHWGPIYEQYF
TRBJ2-7,NA,TRBD1,TRBV4-3,TGCGCCAGCAGCCAAGATCAACAGGGGGGAGTCTACGAGCAGTACTTC,CASSQDQQGGVYEQYF
TRBJ2-1,once,NA,TRBV19,TGTGCCAGTAGGGGTGATTCGGCGCAGTTCTTC,CASRGDSAQFF
TRBJ2-6,NA,NA,TRBV3-1/TRBV3-2,TGTGCCAGCAGCCAAGATTTGCATAGAACTTCATCAAGCTCTGGGGCCAACGTCCTGACTTTC,CASSQDLHRTSSSSGANVLTF